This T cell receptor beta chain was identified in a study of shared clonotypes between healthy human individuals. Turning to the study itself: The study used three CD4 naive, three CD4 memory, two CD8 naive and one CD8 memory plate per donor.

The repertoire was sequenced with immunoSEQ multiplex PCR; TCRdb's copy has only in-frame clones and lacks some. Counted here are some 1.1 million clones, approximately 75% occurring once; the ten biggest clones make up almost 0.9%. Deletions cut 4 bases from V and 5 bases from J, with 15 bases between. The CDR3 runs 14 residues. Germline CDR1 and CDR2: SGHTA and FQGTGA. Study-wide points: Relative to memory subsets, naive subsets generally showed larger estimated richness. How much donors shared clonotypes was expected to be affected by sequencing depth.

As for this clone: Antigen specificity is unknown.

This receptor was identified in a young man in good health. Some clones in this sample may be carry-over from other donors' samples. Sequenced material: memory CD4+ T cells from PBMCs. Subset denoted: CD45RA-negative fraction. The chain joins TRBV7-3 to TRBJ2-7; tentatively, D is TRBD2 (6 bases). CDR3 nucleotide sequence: TGTGCCAGCAGCTCCTGGCGGGAAAGCAACGAGCAGTACTTC. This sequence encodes CASSSWRESNEQYF.